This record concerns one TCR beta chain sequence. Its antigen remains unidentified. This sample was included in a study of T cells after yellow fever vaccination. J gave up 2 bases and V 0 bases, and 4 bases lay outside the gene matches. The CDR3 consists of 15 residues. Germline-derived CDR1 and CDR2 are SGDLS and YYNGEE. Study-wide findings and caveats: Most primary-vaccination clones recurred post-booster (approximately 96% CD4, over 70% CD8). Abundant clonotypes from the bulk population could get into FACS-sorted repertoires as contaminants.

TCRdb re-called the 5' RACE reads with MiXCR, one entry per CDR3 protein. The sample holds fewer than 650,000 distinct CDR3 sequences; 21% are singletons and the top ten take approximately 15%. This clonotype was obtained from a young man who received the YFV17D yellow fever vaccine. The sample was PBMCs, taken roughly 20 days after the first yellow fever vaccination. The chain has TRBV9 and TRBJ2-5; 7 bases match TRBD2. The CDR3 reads CASSVGGGVQETQYF. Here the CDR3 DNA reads TGTGCCAGCAGCGTAGGGGGAGGGGTTCAAGAGACCCAGTACTTC.